This T cell receptor (beta chain) derives from a study of identical twins. The CDR3 is 15 amino acids. TCRdb reprocessed the 5' RACE reads with MiXCR, giving one entry per CDR3 protein. In the table there are 350,000 to 400,000 distinct CDR3 sequences, 8.5% to 10% of which are singletons. Study-wide findings and caveats: For zero-insertion analyses, partial confounding could come from invariant MAIT and iNKT cells.

This clonotype has just a few counts. Its antigen remains unidentified. The TCR originated in a woman between 45 and 65 years old in good health. The sequenced sample consisted of naive T cells sorted from blood. The chain joins TRBV21-1 to TRBJ2-5. TRBV21-1 is shown as a pseudogene. CDR3 DNA: TGTGCCAGCAGCAAAGACGGGCACGCACAAGAGACCCAGTACTTC. Its protein is CASSKDGHAQETQYF.